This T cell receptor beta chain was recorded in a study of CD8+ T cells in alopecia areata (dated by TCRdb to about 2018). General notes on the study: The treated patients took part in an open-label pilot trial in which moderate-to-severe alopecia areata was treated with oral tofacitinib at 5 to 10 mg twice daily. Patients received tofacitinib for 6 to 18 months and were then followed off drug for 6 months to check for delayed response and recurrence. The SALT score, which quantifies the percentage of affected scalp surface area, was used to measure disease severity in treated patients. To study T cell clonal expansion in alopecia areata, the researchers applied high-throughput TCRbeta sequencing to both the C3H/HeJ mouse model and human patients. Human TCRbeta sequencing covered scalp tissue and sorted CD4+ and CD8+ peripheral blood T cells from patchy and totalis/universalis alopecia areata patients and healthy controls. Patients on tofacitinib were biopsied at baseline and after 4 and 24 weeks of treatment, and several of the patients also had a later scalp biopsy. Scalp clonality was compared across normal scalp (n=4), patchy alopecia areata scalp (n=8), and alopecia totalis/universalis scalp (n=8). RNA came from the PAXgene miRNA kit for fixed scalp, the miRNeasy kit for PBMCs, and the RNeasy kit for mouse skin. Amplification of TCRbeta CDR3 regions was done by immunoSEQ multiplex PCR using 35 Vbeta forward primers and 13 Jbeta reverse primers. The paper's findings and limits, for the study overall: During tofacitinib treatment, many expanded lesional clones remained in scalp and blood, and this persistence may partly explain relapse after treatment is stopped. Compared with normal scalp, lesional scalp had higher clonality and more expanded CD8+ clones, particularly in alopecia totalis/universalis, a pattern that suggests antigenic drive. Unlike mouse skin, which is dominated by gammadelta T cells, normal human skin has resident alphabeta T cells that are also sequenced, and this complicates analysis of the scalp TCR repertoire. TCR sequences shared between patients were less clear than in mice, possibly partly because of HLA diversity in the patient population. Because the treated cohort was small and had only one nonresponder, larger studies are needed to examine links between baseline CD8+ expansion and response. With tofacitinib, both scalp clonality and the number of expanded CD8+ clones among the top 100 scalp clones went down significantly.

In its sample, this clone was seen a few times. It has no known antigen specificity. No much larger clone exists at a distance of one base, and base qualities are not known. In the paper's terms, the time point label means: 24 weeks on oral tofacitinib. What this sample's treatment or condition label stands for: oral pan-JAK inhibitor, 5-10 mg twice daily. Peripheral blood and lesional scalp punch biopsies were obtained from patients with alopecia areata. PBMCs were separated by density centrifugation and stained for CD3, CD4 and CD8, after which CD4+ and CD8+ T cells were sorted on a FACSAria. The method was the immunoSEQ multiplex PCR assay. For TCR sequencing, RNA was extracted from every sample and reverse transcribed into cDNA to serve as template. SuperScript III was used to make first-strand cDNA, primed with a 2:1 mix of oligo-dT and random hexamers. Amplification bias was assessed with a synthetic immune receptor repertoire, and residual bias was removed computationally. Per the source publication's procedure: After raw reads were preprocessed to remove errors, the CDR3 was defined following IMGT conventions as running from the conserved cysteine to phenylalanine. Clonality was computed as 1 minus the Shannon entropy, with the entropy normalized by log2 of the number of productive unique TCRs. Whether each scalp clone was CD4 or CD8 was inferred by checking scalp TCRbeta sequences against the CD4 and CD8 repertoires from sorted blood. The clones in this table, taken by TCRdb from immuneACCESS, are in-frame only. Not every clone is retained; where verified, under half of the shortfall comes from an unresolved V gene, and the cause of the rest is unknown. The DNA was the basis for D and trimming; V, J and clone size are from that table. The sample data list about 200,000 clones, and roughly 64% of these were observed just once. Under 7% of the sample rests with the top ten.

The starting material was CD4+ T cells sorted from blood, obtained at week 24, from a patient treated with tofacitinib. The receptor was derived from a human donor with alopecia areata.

The DNA is TGTGCCACCAGCAGAGATCGGGCAGACTTCAATGAGCAGTTCTTC. It encodes CATSRDRADFNEQFF. The sequence is built from TRBV15 and TRBJ2-1; the D gene remains uncertain. The CDR3 covers 15 residues, taking in both the cysteine and the phenylalanine. The DNA shown is the 45-base CDR3, in frame from base 1. From the germline V gene (reference sequence), CDR1 is LNHNV and CDR2 is YYDKDF. The V and J ends are trimmed by 0 bases and 6 bases, leaving 12 bases between them.